The 17 T cell receptor beta chains in this list originate from one sample, sequenced in a study of T cells in Graves' hyperthyroidism and ophthalmopathy. It was RNA transcripts that yielded the amplified TCR beta CDR3 regions. The HTBI set primed first-round TCR CDR3 RT-PCR. TCRdb reprocessed the multiplex PCR reads via MiXCR and lists one record per CDR3 protein. Of more than 300,000 distinct CDR3 sequences listed, roughly 20% are singletons. The sample consisted of blood. The receptor source for this set is a man aged 18 to 30 with Graves' ophthalmopathy.

In its sample, this clonotype was seen many times. The chain links TRBV3-1 to TRBJ1-2, with TRBD1 matching 9 bases. The CDR3 is 17 amino acids. After removal of 0 bases from V and 7 bases from J, the junction contained 12 bases not matched to a gene. Germline-derived CDR1 and CDR2 are LGHDT and YNNKEL (reference sequence). CDR3 nucleotide sequence: TGTGCCAGCAGCCAAGAGGGGACAGGGCAGTTACGAGGTGGCTACACCTTC. It codes for CASSQEGTGQLRGGYTF.

This clonotype was counted a few times. The rearrangement uses TRBV19 and TRBJ2-1, with 9 bases fitting TRBD1. The CDR3 has 16 residues. Germline V gene sequence: CDR1 LNHDA, CDR2 SQIVND (reference sequence). The J segment lost 3 bases and the V segment lost 7 bases, leaving 10 bases of the junction unmatched. Here the CDR3 DNA reads TGTGCCAGTATCCAACCGGGACAGGGTAACTACAATGAGCAGTTCTTC. It yields the protein CASIQPGQGNYNEQFF.

The chain joins TRBV10-2 to TRBJ2-5; D not certain. V lost 0 bases and J 4 bases, leaving 9 bases between the germline ends. There are 14 residues in the CDR3. Germline values: CDR1 WSHSY, CDR2 SAAADI. The CDR3 protein is CASSESLVRETQYF. The CDR3 nucleotides are TGCGCCAGCAGTGAGTCCTTGGTGCGAGAGACCCAGTACTTC.

This clonotype was recorded at least ten times. This sequence joins TRBV5-1 and TRBJ2-1; 11 bases are shared with TRBD1. Germline assignment: CDR1 SGHRS and CDR2 YFSETQ. The V segment lost 0 bases and the J segment 7 bases; nucleotides outside the gene matches: 6. The CDR3 consists of 16 residues. In DNA, the CDR3 is TGCGCCAGCAGCTTGGAACCCGGGACAGGGGGTAATGAGCAGTTCTTC. This gives the protein CASSLEPGTGGNEQFF.

This clonotype was counted at least ten times. The gene calls are TRBV2 and TRBJ1-4; 10 nucleotides match TRBD1. Germline CDR1 reads SNHLY; CDR2 reads FYNNEI. The CDR3 has 16 amino acids. Trimming removed 0 bases from V and 8 bases from J; junction bases left unmatched: 6. In DNA, the CDR3 is TGTGCCAGCAGTGAAGCGAGTGGGACAGGGGTCGAAAAACTGTTTTTT. Amino acids: CASSEASGTGVEKLFF.

In its sample, this clonotype was seen a few times. The chain is built from TRBV27 and TRBJ2-1; D unresolved. CDR1 is MNHEY and CDR2 is SMNVEV in the germline V gene (reference sequence). The V end lost 0 bases, the J end lost 13 bases, and 10 bases lay between the germline ends. There are 12 residues in the CDR3. The CDR3 is CASSLSVLPQFF. Written as DNA, the CDR3 is TGTGCCAGCAGTTTATCGGTCCTCCCCCAGTTCTTC.

This clonotype was counted at least ten times. The chain combines TRBV7-8 with TRBJ2-3; 15 bases are a match to TRBD2. Trimming took 1 base from V and 4 from J; bases not matched to a gene: 9. Germline assignment: CDR1 SGHVS and CDR2 FQNEAQ. The length of the CDR3 is 19 residues. CDR3 DNA: TGTGCCAGCAGCTTAGGCAGGACTAGCGGGGGGGCGGGGCCAGATACGCAGTATTTT. Encoded protein: CASSLGRTSGGAGPDTQYF.

The V gene is TRBV9, the J gene TRBJ2-3, with D unresolved. Germline lookup yields CDR1 SGDLS and CDR2 YYNGEE. V was cut by 4 bases and J by 2 bases, with 8 bases left in between. This CDR3 region has 13 residues. CDR3 protein: CASSSYLTDTQYF. For the CDR3, the DNA is TGTGCCAGCAGCTCCTACCTCACAGATACGCAGTATTTT.

This clonotype was detected ten times or more. The chain links TRBV27 to TRBJ2-5; 7 nucleotides align to TRBD2. Trimming removed 6 bases from V and 5 bases from J; junction bases left unmatched: 15. The length of the CDR3 is 16 residues. CDR1 and CDR2 (germline): MNHEY, SMNVEV (reference sequence). CDR3 in amino acids: CASSFIGPMGGETQYF. CDR3 DNA sequence: TGTGCCAGCAGCTTCATAGGACCCATGGGAGGGGAGACCCAGTACTTC.

This rearrangement joins TRBV6-2 or TRBV6-3 to TRBJ2-2; possibly TRBD2 for D (5 bases). V lost 4 bases, J lost 0 bases, and 12 bases lay in between. This CDR3 has 16 residues. Germline CDR1 reads MNHEY; CDR2 reads SVGEGT. CDR3: CASSLLFGANTGELFF. The CDR3 nucleotides read TGTGCCAGCAGTTTATTATTCGGGGCGAACACCGGGGAGCTGTTTTTT.

This clonotype occurred many times. The chain uses TRBV28 and TRBJ1-2; D uncertain. This CDR3 contains 14 residues. V was shortened by 0 bases and J by 8 bases, with 13 bases between the two germline ends. Per the germline V gene, CDR1 is MDHEN and CDR2 is SYDVKM. CDR3 sequence (DNA): TGTGCCAGCAGTTTATGGCAGGAAGATTGGGGCTACACCTTC. It yields the protein CASSLWQEDWGYTF.

This clonotype was observed at least ten times. CDR3 protein: CASTWLAPGQGTDTQYF. The DNA of the CDR3 is TGTGCCAGCACCTGGTTAGCCCCGGGACAGGGCACAGATACGCAGTATTTT. This chain uses TRBV28 with TRBJ2-3, with 8 bases that match TRBD1. The junction had 13 bases not matched to a gene; V was cut back by 7 bases and J by 1 base. The CDR3 totals 17 residues. Germline V lookup: CDR1 MDHEN, CDR2 SYDVKM.

This clonotype was counted many times. The V gene is TRBV3-1, the J gene TRBJ1-2; TRBD1 aligns across 9 bases. The CDR3 has 13 amino acids. Germline-derived CDR1 and CDR2 are LGHDT and YNNKEL (reference sequence). V lost 5 bases, J lost 6 bases, and 4 bases stayed unmatched. The CDR3 nucleotides are TGTGCCAGCAGCGGACAGGGGATCGATGGCTACACCTTC. It encodes CASSGQGIDGYTF.

The DNA of the CDR3 is TGTGCCAGCAGCGCCCACCGGACAGACACTGAAGCTTTCTTT. This sequence encodes CASSAHRTDTEAFF. The rearrangement joins TRBV2 to TRBJ1-1, with a weak D call TRBD1 (6 bases). This CDR3 has 14 amino acids. Germline V gives CDR1 SNHLY, CDR2 FYNNEI. The V and J ends lost 6 bases and 3 bases respectively, with 14 bases between them.

There are many counts of this clonotype. This chain joins TRBV10-3 and TRBJ1-2; no clear D. CDR3 length: 12 amino acids. Trimming pared 3 bases from V and 5 bases from J, leaving 7 bases between. Per germline, CDR1 ENHRY and CDR2 SYGVKD. CDR3: CAISDGYYGYTF. The DNA for the CDR3 is TGTGCCATCAGTGATGGGTATTATGGCTACACCTTC.

This clonotype was detected a few times. This chain connects TRBV20-1 to TRBJ2-1; D ambiguous. CDR3 length: 11 residues. V dropped 5 bases and J dropped 6 bases, with 8 bases sitting between them. In germline, CDR1 is DFQATT, CDR2 SNEGSKA (reference sequence). CDR3 nucleotide sequence: TGCAGTGCTTACAACGGCAATGAGCAGTTCTTC. This translates into CSAYNGNEQFF.

This clonotype has ten or more counts. The chain has TRBV20-1 and TRBJ2-5; TRBD1 is a possible D gene (5 bases). Germline CDR1 and CDR2: DFQATT and SNEGSKA (reference sequence). Trimming removed 6 bases from V and 5 bases from J, with 13 bases in between. The CDR3 is made up of 12 amino acids. DNA of the CDR3: TGCAGTGCCTTAATGGGGCGGGAGACCCAGTACTTC. Translation gives CSALMGRETQYF.